This is a list of T cell receptor beta chains from one sample in a study of monozygotic twins with inflammatory bowel disease. Following a re-call of the 5' RACE reads, TCRdb has one entry per CDR3 protein and lacks DNA. Here the sample table reports around 410,000 distinct CDR3 sequences. Input material: blood. The receptors originated from a human donor with ulcerative colitis or Crohn's disease, or a healthy co-twin of an affected twin (not recorded which). Both conserved end residues are part of each CDR3.

V gene	J gene	CDR3 protein
TRBV20-1	TRBJ1-1	CSARTEGDTEAFF
TRBV10-3	TRBJ2-2	CATRTGGELFF
TRBV18	TRBJ2-4	CASSPGQGIAKNIQYF
TRBV5-5	TRBJ1-5	CASSLVQGSRNQPQHF
TRBV6-2/TRBV6-3	TRBJ1-3	CASGADRTSGNTIYF
TRBV12-3/TRBV12-4	TRBJ1-4	CASGDPGTEKLFF
TRBV4-3	TRBJ2-7	CASSQDRRGGEQYF
TRBV15	TRBJ2-2	CATSRDSAARGGELFF
TRBV30	TRBJ2-1	CAWSVQSANEQFF
TRBV12-3/TRBV12-4	TRBJ2-7	CASSLMTGLEQYF
TRBV7-9	TRBJ2-1	CASSPPGLSPVEQFF
TRBV5-6	TRBJ2-3	CASSVPGTDTQYF
TRBV7-2	TRBJ1-5	CASSSTGTEQPQHF
TRBV5-1	TRBJ2-7	CASSKGGALDEQYF
TRBV10-2	TRBJ2-3	CASRKGRGTDTQYF
TRBV29-1	TRBJ1-2	CSVDRGGRELREFYTF
TRBV12-3/TRBV12-4	TRBJ1-5	CASTPGHSSNQPQHF
TRBV7-2	TRBJ2-5	CASSLVGLAIEETQYF
TRBV30	TRBJ1-5	CAWTREGQYNQPQHF
TRBV20-1	TRBJ2-1	CSASLRASGRGYNEQFF
TRBV3-1	TRBJ2-1	CASSPGTSGNRFF
TRBV30	TRBJ2-7	CAWISGGNEQYF
TRBV14	TRBJ2-7	CASSQGAGPPYEQYF